Below are 22 T cell receptor beta chains sequenced from a single sample in a study of metastatic and nonmetastatic thyroid tumors. From the PCR reads, TCRdb re-called clones with MiXCR. This sample has tens of thousands of clones, with roughly a fifth found just once. Thyroid surgery was preceded by no treatment in any patient. The sample was blood. The receptors here all came from a female donor with papillary thyroid cancer or a benign thyroid nodule (not recorded which). Some clones in this sample may be carry-over from other donors' samples.

This clone was seen more than once but under ten times. This sequence may be a read error, since a much larger clone differs from it by one base. This rearrangement joins TRBV5-1 to TRBJ2-3; 9 bases align to TRBD2. With V trimmed by 4 bases and J by 7 bases, 4 bases remained unmatched. The CDR3 consists of 13 residues. Germline assignment: CDR1 SGHRS and CDR2 YFSETQ. CDR3 in amino acids: CASSKSGRYTQYF. CDR3 in DNA: TGCGCCAGCAGCAAAAGCGGGAGGTATACGCAGTATTTT.

This clone came up many times. The rearrangement uses TRBV5-4 and TRBJ2-2; D call uncertain. Trimming pared 2 bases from V and 0 bases from J, leaving 8 bases between. This CDR3 is 15 amino acids long. CDR1 and CDR2 (germline): SGHNT, YYREEE (reference sequence). The DNA of the CDR3 is TGTGCCAGCAGCTTCAGCTTCGCGAACACCGGGGAGCTGTTTTTT. This sequence encodes CASSFSFANTGELFF.

This clone is medium-sized (0.01 to 0.1%) by share. J is TRBJ1-3 and V is TRBV28; D might be TRBD1 (5 bases). Germline assignment: CDR1 MDHEN and CDR2 SYDVKM. Between the trimmed V and J ends, which lost 6 bases and 0 bases, there was a span of 15 bases. The CDR3 runs 16 residues. The CDR3 DNA reads TGTGCCAGCAGGGACTGGGACGGCCTCTCTGGAAACACCATATATTTT. As protein: CASRDWDGLSGNTIYF.

Comment on this clone: A much more abundant neighbour one base away suggests this may be a read error. This chain uses TRBV9 with TRBJ2-1, with TRBD1 matching 9 bases. CDR3 length equals 13 residues. CDR1 and CDR2 from the germline V gene are SGDLS and YYNGEE. CDR3 residues: CVSGTGSNNEQFF. DNA for the CDR3: TGTGTCAGCGGGACAGGGTCCAACAATGAGCAGTTCTTC.

The gene calls are TRBV5-4 and TRBJ2-1, with 11 bases matching TRBD2. J was trimmed by 5 bases and V by 0 bases; bases with no gene match: 7. This CDR3 has 17 amino acids. CDR1 and CDR2 from the germline V gene are SGHNT and YYREEE (reference sequence). CDR3 DNA: TGTGCCAGCAGCTTGGTGGGACGTAGCGGGAGGGACAATGAGCAGTTCTTC. It codes for CASSLVGRSGRDNEQFF.

The table lists this clone with a few counts. The V and J genes are TRBV12-3 or TRBV12-4 and TRBJ2-7; D is possibly TRBD2 (6 bases). CDR3 length equals 13 residues. With 2 bases removed from V and 5 bases from J, the gap between germline ends came to 10 bases. The DNA for the CDR3 is TGTGCCAGCAGTTTACGAACGGGAGACGAGCAGTACTTC. It specifies CASSLRTGDEQYF.

For this clone: Since a much larger clone is just one base distant, this may be a read error. V and J are TRBV3-1 and TRBJ2-1; D is perhaps TRBD2 (5 bases). CDR3 size: 14 residues. Trimming removed 4 bases from V and 6 bases from J, with 13 bases in between. Germline V gene lookup returns CDR1 LGHDT and CDR2 YNNKEL (reference sequence). The CDR3 DNA reads as TGTGCCAGCAGCCTTAGCGCGGAACCCAATGAGCAGTTCTTC. Translation gives CASSLSAEPNEQFF.

This clone was picked up many times. This chain links TRBV19 with TRBJ1-6, with TRBD1 identical over 7 bases. CDR1 and CDR2 (germline): LNHDA, SQIVND (reference sequence). V trimming: 10 bases; J trimming: 7 bases; junction bases outside the gene matches: 7. The CDR3 spans 13 residues. CDR3 region: CATVGQLNSPLHF. CDR3 coding DNA: TGTGCCACCGTGGGACAGCTAAATTCACCCCTCCACTTT.

There are many counts of this clone. This chain joins TRBV6-1 and TRBJ2-7; the D gene is possibly TRBD1 (6 bases). The V end was cut by 5 bases, the J end by 3 bases, with 11 bases between. CDR1 is MNHNS, CDR2 SASEGT, per germline. This CDR3 comprises 13 residues. CDR3 nucleotide sequence: TGTGCCAGCAGTCCCCGGGACAACTACGAGCAGTACTTC. As protein: CASSPRDNYEQYF.

Many counts were recorded for this clone. The V and J genes are TRBV27 and TRBJ1-5; D uncertain. V lost 4 bases to trimming and J lost 5 bases, with 9 bases between them. Per the germline V gene, CDR1 is MNHEY and CDR2 is SMNVEV (reference sequence). The length of the CDR3 is 13 residues. As DNA, the CDR3 is TGTGCCAGCAGTTCGTCCTTTTATCAGCCCCAGCATTTT. It encodes CASSSSFYQPQHF.

The table lists this clone with a count of one. V is TRBV11-3 and J is TRBJ2-7; D call uncertain. The CDR3 loop spans 14 amino acids. Per the germline V gene, CDR1 is SGHNT and CDR2 is YENEEA. V lost 8 bases, J lost 0 bases, and 14 bases lay in between. The CDR3 nucleotides are TGTGCCAGCGGCCCACAGTGGTCCTCCTACGAGCAGTACTTC. Residues: CASGPQWSSYEQYF.

This clone was seen once. A read error may be the cause here, since a much bigger clone is one base away. The chain combines TRBV5-1 with TRBJ2-7; 9 bases fit TRBD2. V was clipped by 6 bases and J by 6 bases; unmatched bases: 10. Germline V gene lookup returns CDR1 SGHRS and CDR2 YFSETQ. The CDR3 covers 14 residues. The CDR3 region is CASNLGLAVREQYF. CDR3 nucleotide sequence: TGCGCCAGCAACCTGGGACTAGCCGTCCGCGAGCAGTACTTC.

By sample share, this clone is medium-sized (0.01 to 0.1%). The J gene is TRBJ2-7, the V gene TRBV6-2 or TRBV6-3, with TRBD1 matching over 8 bases. V shed 7 bases and J 0 bases; nucleotides not matched to a gene: 5. Germline V gives CDR1 MNHEY, CDR2 SVGEGT. CDR3 length equals 14 residues. Here the CDR3 reads CASKQGDPSYEQYF. The DNA of the CDR3 is TGTGCCAGCAAACAGGGGGACCCCTCCTACGAGCAGTACTTC.

This clone appeared a few times. This chain connects TRBV19 to TRBJ1-4; possibly TRBD1 for D (5 bases). Looked up from germline, CDR1 is LNHDA and CDR2 is SQIVND (reference sequence). CDR3 length: 13 residues. V was clipped by 3 bases and J by 8 bases, with 10 bases between them. Written as DNA, the CDR3 is TGTGCCAGTAGTATTTCAGGGAAGGAAAAACTGTTTTTT. Translation gives CASSISGKEKLFF.

This clone showed up many times. Within the sample, other DNA sequences also encode this same CDR3. This chain joins TRBV9 and TRBJ2-3; D is undetermined. V was clipped by 0 bases and J by 0 bases, with 5 bases between them. CDR1 SGDLS and CDR2 YYNGEE come from the germline V gene. The CDR3 spans 14 residues. The CDR3 DNA reads TGTGCCAGCAGCGTAGATCCGAGCACAGATACGCAGTATTTT. It yields the protein CASSVDPSTDTQYF.

This clone came up many times. V and J are TRBV11-2 and TRBJ2-2; D tentatively reads TRBD1 or TRBD2 (5 bases each). V was pared by 8 bases and J by 4 bases, with 14 bases between. This CDR3 has 14 amino acids. The V gene's germline CDR1 is SGHAT and CDR2 FQNNGV. The CDR3, as DNA: TGTGCCAGCTGCCGGGACCTCATCACCGGGGAGCTGTTTTTT. Its protein product is CASCRDLITGELFF.

This clone occurred many times. This rearrangement joins TRBV7-9 to TRBJ2-5, with a weak D call TRBD1 (6 bases). The CDR3 has 15 amino acids. CDR1 is SEHNR and CDR2 is FQNEAQ in the germline V gene (reference sequence). The V end lost 2 bases, the J end lost 13 bases, and 23 bases lay between the germline ends. CDR3 sequence reads: CASSLSGEFWERTYF. The DNA for the CDR3 is TGTGCCAGCAGCTTATCAGGGGAATTCTGGGAACGAACGTACTTC.

This clone appeared many times. The gene calls are TRBV5-1 and TRBJ2-2; TRBD2 matches 7 bases. This CDR3 contains 17 residues. Germline V CDR1 and CDR2: SGHRS, YFSETQ. With V trimmed by 0 bases and J by 3 bases, 8 bases remained unmatched. The CDR3 DNA follows: TGCGCCAGCAGCTTGGCCGGGGCGGGAGTGTACACCGGGGAGCTGTTTTTT. Amino acid sequence: CASSLAGAGVYTGELFF.

Many counts were recorded for this clone. The junction differs from germline at one of its ends, possibly a read error. The J gene is TRBJ1-6, the V gene TRBV18; perhaps TRBD1 as D (5 bases). Germline V gene data show CDR1 as KGHSH and CDR2 as LQKENI. This CDR3 contains 16 residues. In nucleotides, the CDR3 is TGTGCCAGCTCCCCACAGGTCTCGGGGTATAATTCACCCCTCCACTTT. Its protein product is CASSPQVSGYNSPLHF.

This clone was observed many times. Here the CDR3 reads CSAPDNTGELFF. For the CDR3, the DNA is TGCAGCGCCCCAGATAACACCGGGGAGCTGTTTTTT. The chain couples TRBV29-1 to TRBJ2-2; D is uncertain. The CDR3 extends over 12 amino acids. Per germline, CDR1 SQVTM and CDR2 ANQGSEA. V lost 7 bases and J lost 2, with 8 bases in between.

About this clone: This may be a read error: a much more frequent sequence differs by one nucleotide. The identical CDR3 is also encoded by other nucleotide sequences in the sample. The J gene is TRBJ2-1, the V gene TRBV20-1; weak D call: TRBD2 (5 bases). Germline CDR1 is DFQATT and CDR2 is SNEGSKA (reference sequence). This CDR3 is 15 amino acids long. V lost 3 bases and J 5 bases, leaving 17 bases between the germline ends. CDR3 nucleotide sequence: TGCAGTGCTAGGGATTCAGGCGGACTCCACAATGAGCAGTTCTTC. Translated: CSARDSGGLHNEQFF.

The rearrangement uses TRBV15 and TRBJ1-1; TRBD1 agrees at 7 bases. The CDR3 has 15 amino acids. After removal of 0 bases from V and 2 bases from J, the junction contained 3 bases not matched to a gene. Germline CDR1 is LNHNV and CDR2 is YYDKDF (reference sequence). The CDR3: CATSREKGANTEAFF. DNA for the CDR3: TGTGCCACCAGCAGAGAGAAGGGGGCAAACACTGAAGCTTTCTTT.